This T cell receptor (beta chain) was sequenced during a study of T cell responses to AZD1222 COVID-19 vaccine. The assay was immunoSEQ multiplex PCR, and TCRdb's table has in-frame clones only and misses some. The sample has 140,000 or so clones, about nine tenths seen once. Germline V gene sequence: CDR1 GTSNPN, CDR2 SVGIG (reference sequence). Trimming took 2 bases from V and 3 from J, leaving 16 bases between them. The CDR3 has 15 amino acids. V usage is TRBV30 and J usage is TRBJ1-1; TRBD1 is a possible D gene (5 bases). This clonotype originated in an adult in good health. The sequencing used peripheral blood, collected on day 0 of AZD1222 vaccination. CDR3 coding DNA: TGTGCCTGGAGTAGCCGCCGAGCCAGGGACACTGAAGCTTTCTTT. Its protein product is CAWSSRRARDTEAFF.